This TCR beta chain was sequenced for a study of identical twins. The study's findings and limits: Fewer insertions were carried by abundant cord blood beta clonotypes, but none was seen in memory repertoires.

On this clonotype: The antigen remains undetermined.

Germline loops: CDR1 MDHEN, CDR2 SYDVKM. The CDR3 loop spans 19 amino acids. The V segment lost 5 bases and the J segment 7 bases; nucleotides outside the gene matches: 17. TCRdb independently ran MiXCR on the 5' RACE reads; one entry per CDR3 protein. The sample includes just under 550,000 distinct CDR3 sequences, around 15% seen only once; the top ten take around 0.48%. These records were also assigned to another study, of yellow fever vaccine responses in identical twins.

V usage is TRBV28 and J usage is TRBJ2-1; 13 bases agree with TRBD2. This sequence was found in a woman younger than 35 in good health. The material sequenced was CD4+ T cells sorted from blood. CDR3 nucleotides: TGTGCCAGCAGTCCGGATCTCCCTTGGACTAGCGGGAGATTGAATGAGCAGTTCTTC. It is translated as CASSPDLPWTSGRLNEQFF.